This T cell receptor beta chain was documented in a study of blood T cells in healthy people across ages. Germline loops: CDR1 SGHAT, CDR2 FQNNGV. This CDR3 spans 13 amino acids. V gave up 4 bases and J gave up 6 bases, with 11 bases separating them. Study-level findings and limits: Diversity was higher, and naive CD4+ cells more numerous, in long-lived donors than in aged donors.

On this clonotype itself: Antigen unknown.

Every sample gave at least 5 micrograms of total RNA when it was extracted. Primed by a sample-barcoded 5' primer and a J-beta primer mix, a second PCR proceeded for 7 to 11 cycles. Carrying 12 random nucleotides, a template-switch adaptor labeled each individual cDNA molecule. TCRdb called the 5' RACE reads again in MiXCR, with one record for every CDR3 protein. The sample includes about 1.5 million distinct CDR3 sequences, about 40% of them seen just once. The V and J genes are TRBV11-2 and TRBJ2-3; TRBD1 is a possible D gene (6 bases). The sample consisted of blood. This TCR derives from a woman younger than 30 in good health. This chain's CDR3 is CASSSNRADTQYF. CDR3 sequence (DNA): TGTGCCAGCAGCTCCAACAGGGCCGATACGCAGTATTTT.